Included here is one TCR beta chain sequence, with context. The antigen is unknown. The record originates from a study of cytomegalovirus exposure and HLA in healthy donors. Points from the study as a whole: In the analysis, some V segments, TRBV6-2 and TRBV6-3 included, were excluded as indistinguishable.

The CDR3 length is 15 residues. The germline gives CDR1 LNHDA, CDR2 SQIVND (reference sequence). Unmatched junction bases numbered 6, after V lost 5 bases and J lost 0 bases. In the PCR, 60 Vbeta and 13 Jbeta primers were used. The assay was immunoSEQ multiplex PCR, and TCRdb's table has in-frame clones only and misses some. This table holds more than 95,000 clones, about three quarters found once. Sample: PBMCs. The sequence came from a man aged 30 to 39 in good health and CMV-seronegative. The gene calls are TRBV19 and TRBJ1-2, with 7 bases aligning to TRBD1. Written as DNA, the CDR3 is TGTGCCAGTAGTTTGAAGGGGGCTCCTAACTATGGCTACACCTTC. It encodes CASSLKGAPNYGYTF.